In this sample, the clone carrying this TCR beta chain turned up many times. Its cognate antigen is unknown. These data originate in a study of type 1 and type 2 diabetes patients. About the research overall: The cohort mixed type 1 diabetes, type 2 diabetes and nondiabetic donors. Sequencing for the whole study yielded 18,976,912 paired-end reads.

Regarding the study as a whole: Both CD4+ and CD8+ type 2 diabetes repertoires showed significantly higher diversity than type 1. Age and gender were not matched between study groups.

Genomic DNA was the PCR template. Amplification of the beta chain CDR3 used 30 forward and 13 reverse multiplex primers. Each CDR3 protein is one row after TCRdb ran MiXCR on the multiplex PCR reads. The table includes 250,000 to 300,000 distinct CDR3 sequences, 47% detected once. The germline V and J ends were trimmed by 3 bases and 2 bases, with 10 bases remaining between them. Looked up from germline, CDR1 is SQVTM and CDR2 is ANQGSEA. CDR3 length: 13 residues. This clonotype originated in a man between 18 and 35 years old with type 2 diabetes. The chain links TRBV29-1 to TRBJ1-2; D gene uncertain. Material for sequencing was peripheral blood mononuclear cells (PBMCs). CDR3: CSVEVGGNYGYTF. The CDR3 nucleotides are TGCAGCGTTGAGGTCGGAGGCAACTATGGCTACACCTTC. The entire variable domain, with the rest obtained from reference TRBV29-1 and TRBJ1-2, is as follows: SAVISQKPSRDICQRGTSLTIQCQVDSQVTMMFWYRQQPGQSLTLIATANQGSEATYESGFVIDKFPISRPNLTFSTLTVSNMSPEDSSIYLCSVEVGGNYGYTFGSGTRLTVV.